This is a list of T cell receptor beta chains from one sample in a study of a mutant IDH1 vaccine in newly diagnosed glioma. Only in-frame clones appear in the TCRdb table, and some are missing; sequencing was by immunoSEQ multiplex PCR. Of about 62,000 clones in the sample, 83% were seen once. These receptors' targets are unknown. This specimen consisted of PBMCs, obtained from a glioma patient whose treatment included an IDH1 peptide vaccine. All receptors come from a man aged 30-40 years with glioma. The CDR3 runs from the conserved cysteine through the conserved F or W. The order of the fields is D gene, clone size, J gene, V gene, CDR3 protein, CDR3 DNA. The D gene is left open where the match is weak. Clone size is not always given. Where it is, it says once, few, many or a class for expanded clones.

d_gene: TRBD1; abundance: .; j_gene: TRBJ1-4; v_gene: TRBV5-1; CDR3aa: CASSWLPGWQGDNEKLFF; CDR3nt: TGCGCCAGCAGCTGGTTACCGGGATGGCAGGGGGATAATGAAAAACTGTTTTTT
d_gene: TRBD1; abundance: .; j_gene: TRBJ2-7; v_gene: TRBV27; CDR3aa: CATGGTGEIGEQYF; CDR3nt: TGTGCCACTGGGGGGACAGGGGAAATCGGCGAGCAGTACTTC
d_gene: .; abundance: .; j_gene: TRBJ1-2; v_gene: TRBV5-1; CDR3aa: CASSLGASFPYGYTF; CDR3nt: TGCGCCAGCAGCTTGGGTGCCAGCTTCCCCTATGGCTACACCTTC
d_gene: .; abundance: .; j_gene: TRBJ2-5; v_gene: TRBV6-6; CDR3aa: CAGGAGRMEETQYF; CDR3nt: TGTGCCGGGGGGGCAGGGAGGATGGAAGAGACCCAGTACTTC
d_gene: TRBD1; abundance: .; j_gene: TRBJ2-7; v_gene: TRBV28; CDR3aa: CASSYAWGQRYEQYF; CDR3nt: TGTGCCAGCAGTTATGCCTGGGGACAGAGATACGAGCAGTACTTC
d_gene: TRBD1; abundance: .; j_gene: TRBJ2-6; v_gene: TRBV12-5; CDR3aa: CASGFDSRQGVSGANVLTF; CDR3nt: TGTGCTAGTGGTTTCGATTCTAGACAGGGGGTGTCTGGGGCCAACGTCCTGACTTTC
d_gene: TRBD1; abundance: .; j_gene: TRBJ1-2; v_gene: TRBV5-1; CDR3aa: CASRDTGGADGYTF; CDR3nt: TGCGCCAGCAGGGATACAGGGGGCGCGGATGGCTACACCTTC
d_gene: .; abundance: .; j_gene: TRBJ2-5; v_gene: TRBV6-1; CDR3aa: CASSEFETQYF; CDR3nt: TGTGCCAGCAGTGAGTTTGAGACCCAGTACTTC
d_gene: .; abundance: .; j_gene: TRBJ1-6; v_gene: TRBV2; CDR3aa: CATHYREESNSPLHF; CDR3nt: TGTGCCACCCACTACCGGGAAGAGAGTAATTCACCCCTCCACTTT
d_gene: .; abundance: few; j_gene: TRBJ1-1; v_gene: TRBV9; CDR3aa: CASSPGQPFTEAFF; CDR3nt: TGTGCCAGCAGCCCTGGACAGCCCTTCACTGAAGCTTTCTTT
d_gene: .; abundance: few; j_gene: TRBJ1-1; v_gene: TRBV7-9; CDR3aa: CASSFPRTEAFF; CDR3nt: TGTGCCAGCAGCTTCCCCCGAACTGAAGCTTTCTTT
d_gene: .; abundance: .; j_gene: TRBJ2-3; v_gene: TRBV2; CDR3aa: CASLRTGSTDTQYF; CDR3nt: TGTGCCAGTCTGAGGACGGGGAGCACAGATACGCAGTATTTT
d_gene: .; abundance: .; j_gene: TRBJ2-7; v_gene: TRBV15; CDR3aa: CATSSPMTGSYEQYF; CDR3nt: TGTGCCACCAGCAGCCCCATGACGGGGAGCTACGAGCAGTACTTC
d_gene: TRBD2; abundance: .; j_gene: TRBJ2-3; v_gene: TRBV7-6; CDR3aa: CASSLAALAGGPRAVSQYF; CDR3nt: TGTGCCAGCAGCTTAGCTGCCCTAGCGGGGGGGCCCCGGGCGGTCTCGCAGTATTTT
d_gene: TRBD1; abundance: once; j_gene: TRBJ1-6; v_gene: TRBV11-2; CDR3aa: CASDIGDRDNSPLHF; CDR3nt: TGTGCCTCCGACATAGGGGACAGGGACAATTCACCCCTCCACTTT
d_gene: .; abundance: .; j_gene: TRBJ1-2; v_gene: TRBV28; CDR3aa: CASSFGGDYYGYTF; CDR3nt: TGTGCCAGCAGTTTCGGGGGGGATTACTATGGCTACACCTTC
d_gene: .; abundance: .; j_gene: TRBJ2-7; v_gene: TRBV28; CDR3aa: CASSEEGITYEQYF; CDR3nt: TGTGCCAGCTCCGAAGAGGGAATCACCTACGAGCAGTACTTC
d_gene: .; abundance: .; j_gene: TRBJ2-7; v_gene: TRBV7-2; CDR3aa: CASSLDPGYEQYF; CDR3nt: TGTGCCAGCAGCTTAGATCCGGGCTACGAGCAGTACTTC
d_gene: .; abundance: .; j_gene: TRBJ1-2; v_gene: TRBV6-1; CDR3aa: CASGRLGQSNYGYTF; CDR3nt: TGTGCCAGCGGCCGGTTAGGACAGAGCAACTATGGCTACACCTTC
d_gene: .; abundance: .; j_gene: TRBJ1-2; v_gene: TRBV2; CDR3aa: CASSEARLRNYGYTF; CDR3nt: TGTGCCAGCAGTGAAGCTCGACTTCGCAACTATGGCTACACCTTC
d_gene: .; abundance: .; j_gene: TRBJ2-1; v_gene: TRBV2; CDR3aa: CARGTTYANEQFF; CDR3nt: TGTGCCAGAGGGACCACCTACGCTAATGAGCAGTTCTTC
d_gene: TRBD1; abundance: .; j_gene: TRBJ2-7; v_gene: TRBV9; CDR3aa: CASSGGGTGEEQYF; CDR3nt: TGTGCCAGCAGCGGGGGAGGGACAGGGGAAGAGCAGTACTTC
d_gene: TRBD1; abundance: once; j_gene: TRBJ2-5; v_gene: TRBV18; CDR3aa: CASSPGTGIQETQYF; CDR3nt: TGTGCCAGCTCACCGGGGACAGGGATTCAAGAGACCCAGTACTTC
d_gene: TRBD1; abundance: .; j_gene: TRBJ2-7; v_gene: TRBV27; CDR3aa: CASSSGTGRYEQYF; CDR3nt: TGTGCCAGCAGTTCCGGGACAGGGCGGTACGAGCAGTACTTC
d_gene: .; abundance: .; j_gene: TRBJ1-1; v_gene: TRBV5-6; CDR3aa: CASSWGLNTEAFF; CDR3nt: TGTGCCAGCAGCTGGGGGCTGAACACTGAAGCTTTCTTT
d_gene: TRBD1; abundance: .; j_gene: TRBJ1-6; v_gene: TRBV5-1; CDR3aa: CASSTDRGRNNSPLHF; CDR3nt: TGCGCCAGCAGCACGGACAGGGGTCGAAATAATTCACCCCTCCACTTT
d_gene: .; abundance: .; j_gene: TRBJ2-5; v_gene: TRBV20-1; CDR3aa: CSAILKTQYF; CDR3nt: TGCAGTGCCATTTTGAAGACCCAGTACTTC
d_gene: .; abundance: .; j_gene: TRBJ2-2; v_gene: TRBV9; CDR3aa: CASSPSFTGELFF; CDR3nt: TGTGCCAGCAGCCCCTCTTTCACCGGGGAGCTGTTTTTT
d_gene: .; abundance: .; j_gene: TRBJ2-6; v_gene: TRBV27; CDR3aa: CASRSLGTGANVLTF; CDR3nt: TGTGCCAGCAGGTCACTCGGAACCGGGGCCAACGTCCTGACTTTC
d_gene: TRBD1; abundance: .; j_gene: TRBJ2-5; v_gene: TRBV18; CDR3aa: CASSLQGQYQETQYF; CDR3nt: TGTGCCAGCTCACTACAGGGACAGTACCAAGAGACCCAGTACTTC
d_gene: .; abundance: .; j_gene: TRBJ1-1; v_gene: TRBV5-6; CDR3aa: CASSLAEMNTEAFF; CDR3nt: TGTGCCAGCAGCTTGGCAGAGATGAACACTGAAGCTTTCTTT
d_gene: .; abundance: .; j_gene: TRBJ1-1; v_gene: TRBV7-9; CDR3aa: CASSFHTEAFF; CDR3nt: TGTGCCAGCAGCTTCCACACTGAAGCTTTCTTT
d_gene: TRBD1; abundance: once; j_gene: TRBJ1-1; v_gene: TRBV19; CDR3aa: CASRTSVGQRGFFAEAFF; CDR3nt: TGTGCCAGTAGAACATCAGTGGGACAGAGAGGGTTTTTCGCTGAAGCTTTCTTT
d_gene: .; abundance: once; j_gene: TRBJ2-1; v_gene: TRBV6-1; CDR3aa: CASSEEGGGYNEQFF; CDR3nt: TGTGCCAGCAGTGAAGAAGGGGGGGGGTACAATGAGCAGTTCTTC
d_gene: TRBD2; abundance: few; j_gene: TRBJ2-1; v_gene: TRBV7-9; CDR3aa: CASSSSGRGLYNEQFF; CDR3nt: TGTGCCAGCAGCTCTTCAGGGAGGGGACTCTACAATGAGCAGTTCTTC
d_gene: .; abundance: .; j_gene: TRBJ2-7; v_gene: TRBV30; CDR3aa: CAWSPGLPGEQYF; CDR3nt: TGTGCCTGGAGTCCGGGATTACCTGGCGAGCAGTACTTC
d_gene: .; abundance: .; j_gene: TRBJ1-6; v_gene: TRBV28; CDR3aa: CASSFLDSSSYNSPLHF; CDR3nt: TGTGCCAGCAGTTTTCTGGACAGTAGCTCCTATAATTCACCCCTCCACTTT
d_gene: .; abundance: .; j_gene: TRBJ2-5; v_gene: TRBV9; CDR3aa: CASSVGSSLETQYF; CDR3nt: TGTGCCAGCAGCGTAGGGAGTAGTTTAGAGACCCAGTACTTC
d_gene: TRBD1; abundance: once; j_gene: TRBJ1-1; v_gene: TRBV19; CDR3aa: CASSIRQGVTEAFF; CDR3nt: TGTGCCAGTAGTATACGTCAGGGGGTCACTGAAGCTTTCTTT
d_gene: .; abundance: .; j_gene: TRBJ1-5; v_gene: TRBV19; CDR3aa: CASSMNLGSSAHQPQHF; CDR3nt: TGTGCCAGTAGTATGAACCTGGGGAGTTCCGCACATCAGCCCCAGCATTTT
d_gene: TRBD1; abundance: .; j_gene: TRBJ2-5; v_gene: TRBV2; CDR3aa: CASSYTGVETQYF; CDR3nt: TGTGCCAGCAGTTATACAGGGGTGGAGACCCAGTACTTC
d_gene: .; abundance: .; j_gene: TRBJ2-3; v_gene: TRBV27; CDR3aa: CASSLSQATDTQYF; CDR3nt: TGTGCCAGCAGTTTAAGCCAGGCCACAGATACGCAGTATTTT
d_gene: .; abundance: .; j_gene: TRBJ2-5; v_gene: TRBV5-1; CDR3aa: CASSSIGGPRWTQYF; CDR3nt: TGCGCCAGCAGCTCGATTGGGGGCCCAAGATGGACCCAGTACTTC
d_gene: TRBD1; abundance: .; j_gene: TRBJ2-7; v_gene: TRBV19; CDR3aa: CASNNRGHEQYF; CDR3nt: TGTGCCAGTAACAACAGGGGGCACGAGCAGTACTTC
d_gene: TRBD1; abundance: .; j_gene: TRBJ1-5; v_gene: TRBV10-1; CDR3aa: CASSEIQGEQPQHF; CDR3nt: TGCGCCAGCAGTGAAATACAGGGGGAACAGCCCCAGCATTTT
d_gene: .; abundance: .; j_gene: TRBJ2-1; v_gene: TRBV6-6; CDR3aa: CASRSGTAYNEQFF; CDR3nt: TGTGCCAGCAGGTCCGGGACCGCATACAATGAGCAGTTCTTC
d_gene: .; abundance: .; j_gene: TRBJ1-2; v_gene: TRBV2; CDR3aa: CASGNSPNYGYTF; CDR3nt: TGTGCCAGCGGGAACAGCCCTAACTATGGCTACACCTTC
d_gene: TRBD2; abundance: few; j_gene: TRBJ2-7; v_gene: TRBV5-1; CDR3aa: CASSLSPGTSTNEQYF; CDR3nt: TGCGCCAGCAGCTTGAGTCCCGGGACTAGCACCAACGAGCAGTACTTC
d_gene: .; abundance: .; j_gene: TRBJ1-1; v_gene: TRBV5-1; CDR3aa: CASRRQVQNTEAFF; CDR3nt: TGCGCCAGCAGGAGACAGGTTCAGAACACTGAAGCTTTCTTT
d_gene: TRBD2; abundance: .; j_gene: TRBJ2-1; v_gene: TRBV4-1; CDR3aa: CASSQLGLARNEQFF; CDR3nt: TGCGCCAGCAGCCAATTGGGACTAGCAAGGAATGAGCAGTTCTTC
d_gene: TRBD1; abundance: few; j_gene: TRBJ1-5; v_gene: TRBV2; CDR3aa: CASSEIRTGGSNQPQHF; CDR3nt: TGTGCCAGCAGTGAAATTCGGACAGGGGGCAGCAATCAGCCCCAGCATTTT
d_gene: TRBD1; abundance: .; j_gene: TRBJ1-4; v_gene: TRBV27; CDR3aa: CASRRQGNEKLFF; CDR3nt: TGTGCCAGCCGTCGACAGGGTAATGAAAAACTGTTTTTT
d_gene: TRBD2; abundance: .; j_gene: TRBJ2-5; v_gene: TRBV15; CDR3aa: CATTPGLAGGQETQYF; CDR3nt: TGTGCCACCACTCCGGGACTAGCGGGGGGTCAAGAGACCCAGTACTTC
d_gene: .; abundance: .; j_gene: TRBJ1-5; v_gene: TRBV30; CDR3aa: CAWSVVANQPQHF; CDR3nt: TGTGCCTGGAGTGTAGTGGCGAATCAGCCCCAGCATTTT
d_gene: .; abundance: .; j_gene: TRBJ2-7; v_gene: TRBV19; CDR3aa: CASTKATGAYYEQYF; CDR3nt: TGTGCCAGCACTAAGGCAACAGGAGCCTACTACGAGCAGTACTTC